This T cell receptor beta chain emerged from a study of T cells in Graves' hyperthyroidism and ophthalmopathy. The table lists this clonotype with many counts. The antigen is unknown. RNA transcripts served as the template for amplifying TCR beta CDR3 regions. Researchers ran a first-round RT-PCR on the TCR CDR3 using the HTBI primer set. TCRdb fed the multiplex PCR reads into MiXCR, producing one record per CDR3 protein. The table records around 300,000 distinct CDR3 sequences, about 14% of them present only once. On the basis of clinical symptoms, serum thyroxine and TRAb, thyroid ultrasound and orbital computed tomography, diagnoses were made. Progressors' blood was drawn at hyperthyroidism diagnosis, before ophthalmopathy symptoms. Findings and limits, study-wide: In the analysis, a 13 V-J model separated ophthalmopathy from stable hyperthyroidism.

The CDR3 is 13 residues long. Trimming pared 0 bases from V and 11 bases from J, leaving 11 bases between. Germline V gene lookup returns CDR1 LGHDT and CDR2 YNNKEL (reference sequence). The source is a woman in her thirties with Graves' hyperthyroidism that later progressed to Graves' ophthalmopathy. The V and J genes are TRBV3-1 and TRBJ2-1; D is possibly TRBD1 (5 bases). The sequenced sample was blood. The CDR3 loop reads CASSQDGAGQQFF. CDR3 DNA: TGTGCCAGCAGCCAAGATGGGGCCGGGCAGCAGTTCTTC.